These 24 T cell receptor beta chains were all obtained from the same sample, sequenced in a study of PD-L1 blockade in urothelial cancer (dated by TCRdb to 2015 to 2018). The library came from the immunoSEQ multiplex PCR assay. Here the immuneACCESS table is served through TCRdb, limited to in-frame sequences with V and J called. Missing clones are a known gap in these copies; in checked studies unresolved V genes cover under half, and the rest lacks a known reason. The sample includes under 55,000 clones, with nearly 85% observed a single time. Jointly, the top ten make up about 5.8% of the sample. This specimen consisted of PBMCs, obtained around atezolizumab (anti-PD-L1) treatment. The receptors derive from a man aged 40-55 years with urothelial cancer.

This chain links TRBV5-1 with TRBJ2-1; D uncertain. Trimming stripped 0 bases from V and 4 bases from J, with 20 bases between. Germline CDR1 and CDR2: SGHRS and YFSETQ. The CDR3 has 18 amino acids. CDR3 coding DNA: TGCGCCAGCAGCTTGGCCGGATCGATTGGCGGTGGATACAATGAGCAGTTCTTC. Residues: CASSLAGSIGGGYNEQFF. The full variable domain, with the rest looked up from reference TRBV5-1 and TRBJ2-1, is KAGVTQTPRYLIKTRGQQVTLSCSPISGHRSVSWYQQTPGQGLQFLFEYFSETQRNKGNFPGRFSGRQFSNSRSEMNVSTLELGDSALYLCASSLAGSIGGGYNEQFFGPGTRLTVL.

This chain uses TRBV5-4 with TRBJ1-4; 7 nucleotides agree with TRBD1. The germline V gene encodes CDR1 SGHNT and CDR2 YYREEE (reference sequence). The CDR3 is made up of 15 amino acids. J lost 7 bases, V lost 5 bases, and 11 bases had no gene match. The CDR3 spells CASRDEGALTEKLFF. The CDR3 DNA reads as TGTGCCAGCAGAGATGAGGGGGCGTTGACTGAAAAACTGTTTTTT.

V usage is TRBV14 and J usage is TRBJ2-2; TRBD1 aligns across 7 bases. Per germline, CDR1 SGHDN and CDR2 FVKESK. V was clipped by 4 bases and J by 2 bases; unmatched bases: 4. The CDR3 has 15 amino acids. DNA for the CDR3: TGTGCCAGCAGCCGGGACAGTGATAACACCGGGGAGCTGTTTTTT. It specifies CASSRDSDNTGELFF. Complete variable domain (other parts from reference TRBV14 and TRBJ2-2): EAGVTQFPSHSVIEKGQTVTLRCDPISGHDNLYWYRRVMGKEIKFLLHFVKESKQDESGMPNNRFLAERTGGTYSTLKVQPAELEDSGVYFCASSRDSDNTGELFFGEGSRLTVL.

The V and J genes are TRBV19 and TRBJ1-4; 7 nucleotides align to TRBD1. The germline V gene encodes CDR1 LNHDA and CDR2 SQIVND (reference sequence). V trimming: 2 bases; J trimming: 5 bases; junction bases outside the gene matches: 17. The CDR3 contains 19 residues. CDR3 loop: CASSILNPFRQGPNEKLFF. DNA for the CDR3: TGTGCCAGTAGTATATTAAACCCTTTTCGACAGGGCCCAAATGAAAAACTGTTTTTT.

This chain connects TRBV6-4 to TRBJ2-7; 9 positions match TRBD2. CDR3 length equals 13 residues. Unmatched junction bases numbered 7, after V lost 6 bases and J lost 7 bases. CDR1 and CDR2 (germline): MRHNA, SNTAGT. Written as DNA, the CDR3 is TGTGCCAGCAGCCTCAGCGGGAGGCGAGAGCAGTACTTC. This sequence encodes CASSLSGRREQYF.

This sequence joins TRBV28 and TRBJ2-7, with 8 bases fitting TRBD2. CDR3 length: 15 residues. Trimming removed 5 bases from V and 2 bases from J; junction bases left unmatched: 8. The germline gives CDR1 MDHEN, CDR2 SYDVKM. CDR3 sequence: CASSPSGTSTYEQYF. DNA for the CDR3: TGTGCCAGCAGTCCTTCCGGGACTAGTACCTACGAGCAGTACTTC. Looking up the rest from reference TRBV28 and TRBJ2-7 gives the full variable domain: DVKVTQSSRYLVKRTGEKVFLECVQDMDHENMFWYRQDPGLGLRLIYFSYDVKMKEKGDIPEGYSVSREKKERFSLILESASTNQTSMYLCASSPSGTSTYEQYFGPGTRLTVT.

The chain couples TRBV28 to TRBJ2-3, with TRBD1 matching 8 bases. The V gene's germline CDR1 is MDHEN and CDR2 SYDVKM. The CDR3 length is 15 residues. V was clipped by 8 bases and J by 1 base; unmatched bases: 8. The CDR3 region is CASLLPGQGTDTQYF. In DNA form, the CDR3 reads TGTGCCAGCTTGTTACCGGGACAGGGCACAGATACGCAGTATTTT.

CDR3 loop: CASSRWGLAGDGIYNEQFF. DNA for the CDR3: TGTGCCAGCAGCCGATGGGGACTAGCGGGCGATGGGATTTACAATGAGCAGTTCTTC. V gene TRBV11-3 combines with J gene TRBJ2-1, with 12 bases identical to TRBD2. Unmatched junction bases numbered 15, after V lost 5 bases and J lost 4 bases. The CDR3 length is 19 residues. Germline loops: CDR1 SGHNT, CDR2 YENEEA. Using reference TRBV11-3 and TRBJ2-1 for the parts outside the CDR3, the full variable domain is EAGVVQSPRYKIIEKKQPVAFWCNPISGHNTLYWYLQNLGQGPELLIRYENEEAVDDSQLPKDRFSAERLKGVDSTLKIQPAELGDSAVYLCASSRWGLAGDGIYNEQFFGPGTRLTVL.

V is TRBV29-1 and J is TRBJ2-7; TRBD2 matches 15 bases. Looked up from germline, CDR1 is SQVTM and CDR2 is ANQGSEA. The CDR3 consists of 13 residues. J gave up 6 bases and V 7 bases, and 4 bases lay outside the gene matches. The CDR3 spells CSGEGLAGGEQYF. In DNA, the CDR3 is TGCAGCGGTGAGGGACTAGCGGGAGGCGAGCAGTACTTC.

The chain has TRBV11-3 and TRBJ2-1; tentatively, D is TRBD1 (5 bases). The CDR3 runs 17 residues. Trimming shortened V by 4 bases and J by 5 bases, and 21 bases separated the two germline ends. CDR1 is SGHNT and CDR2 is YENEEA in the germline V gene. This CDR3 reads CASSSRSRQKFHNEQFF. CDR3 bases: TGTGCCAGCAGCTCTAGATCCCGACAGAAATTCCACAATGAGCAGTTCTTC.

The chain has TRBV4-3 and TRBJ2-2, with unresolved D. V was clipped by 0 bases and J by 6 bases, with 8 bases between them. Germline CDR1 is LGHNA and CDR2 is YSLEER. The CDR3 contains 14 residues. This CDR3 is CASSQDSRSGELFF. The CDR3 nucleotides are TGCGCCAGCAGCCAAGATTCCAGGTCCGGGGAGCTGTTTTTT.

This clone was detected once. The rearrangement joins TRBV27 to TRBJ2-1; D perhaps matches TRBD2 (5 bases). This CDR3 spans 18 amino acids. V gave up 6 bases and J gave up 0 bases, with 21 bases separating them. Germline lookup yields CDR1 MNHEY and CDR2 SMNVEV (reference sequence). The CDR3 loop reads CASSFRRTSGSSYNEQFF. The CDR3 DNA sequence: TGTGCCAGCAGCTTCAGAAGGACCAGCGGAAGCTCCTACAATGAGCAGTTCTTC.

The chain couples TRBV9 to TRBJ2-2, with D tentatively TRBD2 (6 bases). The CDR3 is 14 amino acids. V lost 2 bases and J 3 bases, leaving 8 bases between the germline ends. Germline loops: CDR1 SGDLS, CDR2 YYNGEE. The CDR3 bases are TGTGCCAGCAGCGTCAGGAGGGACACCGGGGAGCTGTTTTTT. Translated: CASSVRRDTGELFF.

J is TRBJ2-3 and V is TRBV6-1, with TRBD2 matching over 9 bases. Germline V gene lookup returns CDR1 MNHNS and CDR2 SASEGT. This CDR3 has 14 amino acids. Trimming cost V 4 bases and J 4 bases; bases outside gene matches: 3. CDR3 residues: CASSGAGGADTQYF. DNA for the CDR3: TGTGCCAGCAGTGGGGCGGGAGGGGCAGATACGCAGTATTTT.

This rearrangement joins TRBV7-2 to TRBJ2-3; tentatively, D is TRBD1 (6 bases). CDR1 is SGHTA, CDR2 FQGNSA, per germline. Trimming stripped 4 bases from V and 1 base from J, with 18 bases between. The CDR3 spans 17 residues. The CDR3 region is CASSSHRTALGTDTQYF. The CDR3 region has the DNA TGTGCCAGCAGCTCCCATAGGACAGCCCTAGGCACAGATACGCAGTATTTT.

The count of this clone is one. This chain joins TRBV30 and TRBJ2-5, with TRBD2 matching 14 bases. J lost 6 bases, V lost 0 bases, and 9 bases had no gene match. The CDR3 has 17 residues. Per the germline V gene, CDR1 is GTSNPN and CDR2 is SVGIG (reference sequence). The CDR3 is CAWSVRRGTSGRKTQYF. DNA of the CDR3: TGTGCCTGGAGTGTACGGAGGGGGACTAGCGGGAGAAAGACCCAGTACTTC. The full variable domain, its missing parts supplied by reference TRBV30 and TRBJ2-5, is SQTIHQWPATLVQPVGSPLSLECTVEGTSNPNLYWYRQAAGRGLQLLFYSVGIGQISSEVPQNLSASRPQDRQFILSSKKLLLSDSGFYLCAWSVRRGTSGRKTQYFGPGTRLLVL.

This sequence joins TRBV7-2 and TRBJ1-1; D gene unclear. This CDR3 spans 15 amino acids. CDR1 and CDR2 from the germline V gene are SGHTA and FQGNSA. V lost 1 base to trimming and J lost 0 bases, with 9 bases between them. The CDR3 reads CASSLVGRMNTEAFF. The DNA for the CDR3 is TGTGCCAGCAGCTTAGTTGGCAGAATGAACACTGAAGCTTTCTTT.

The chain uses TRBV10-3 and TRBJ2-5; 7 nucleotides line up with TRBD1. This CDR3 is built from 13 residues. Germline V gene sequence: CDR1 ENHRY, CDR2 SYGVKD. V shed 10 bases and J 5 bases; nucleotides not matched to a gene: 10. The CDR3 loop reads CATRQGPFETQYF. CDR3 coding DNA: TGTGCCACCAGACAGGGCCCGTTTGAGACCCAGTACTTC.

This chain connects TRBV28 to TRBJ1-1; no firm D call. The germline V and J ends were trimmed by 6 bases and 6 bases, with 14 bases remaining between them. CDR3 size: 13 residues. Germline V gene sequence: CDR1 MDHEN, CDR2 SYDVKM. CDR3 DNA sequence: TGTGCCAGCAGATCGCGGGCTCGCGCTGAAGCTTTCTTT. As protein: CASRSRARAEAFF.

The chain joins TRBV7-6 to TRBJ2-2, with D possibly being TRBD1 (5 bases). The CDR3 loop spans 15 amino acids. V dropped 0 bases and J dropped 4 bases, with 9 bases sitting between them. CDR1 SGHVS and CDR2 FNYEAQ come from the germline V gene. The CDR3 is CASSLAGVGTGELFF. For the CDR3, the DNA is TGTGCCAGCAGCTTAGCAGGGGTGGGCACCGGGGAGCTGTTTTTT.

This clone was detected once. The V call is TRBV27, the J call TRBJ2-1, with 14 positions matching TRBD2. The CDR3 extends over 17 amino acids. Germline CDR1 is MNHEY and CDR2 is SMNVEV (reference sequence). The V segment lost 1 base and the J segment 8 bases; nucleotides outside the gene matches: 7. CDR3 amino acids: CASSLFGTSGSTHEQFF. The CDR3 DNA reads TGTGCCAGCAGTTTATTCGGGACTAGCGGGAGTACTCATGAGCAGTTCTTC.

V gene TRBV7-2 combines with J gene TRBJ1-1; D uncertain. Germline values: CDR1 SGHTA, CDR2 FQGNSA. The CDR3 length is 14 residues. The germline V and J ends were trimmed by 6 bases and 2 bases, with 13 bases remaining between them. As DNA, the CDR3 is TGTGCCAGCAGTAGAGAACCGGGTAACACTGAAGCTTTCTTT. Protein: CASSREPGNTEAFF.

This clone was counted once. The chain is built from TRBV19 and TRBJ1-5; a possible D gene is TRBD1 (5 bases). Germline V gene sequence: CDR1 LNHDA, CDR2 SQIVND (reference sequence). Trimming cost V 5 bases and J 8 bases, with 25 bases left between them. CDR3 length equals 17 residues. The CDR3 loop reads CASSEAEGWPTGKPQHF. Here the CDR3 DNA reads TGTGCCAGTAGTGAGGCGGAGGGGTGGCCGACGGGGAAGCCCCAGCATTTT.

CDR3 protein: CASSRRGSKEKLFF. CDR3 in DNA: TGCGCCAGCAGCCGAAGGGGCAGCAAGGAAAAACTGTTTTTT. The chain uses TRBV5-1 and TRBJ1-4, with TRBD1 as a possible D gene (5 bases). Deletions cut 4 bases from V and 8 bases from J, with 15 bases between. The V gene's germline CDR1 is SGHRS and CDR2 YFSETQ. This CDR3 spans 14 amino acids.